This T cell receptor beta chain came from a study of blood T cell repertoires in COVID-19. Here immunoSEQ multiplex PCR was the method, and the copy in TCRdb shows in-frame clones only, minus some. The repertoire includes some 70,000 clones, roughly 85% of them detected once, and about 40% sits in the top ten. This CDR3 has 15 amino acids. Trimming cost V 3 bases and J 1 base; bases outside gene matches: 4. Germline V CDR1 and CDR2: SGHDT, YYEEEE. J is TRBJ2-7 and V is TRBV5-6; 10 nucleotides line up with TRBD1. Sequenced input: peripheral blood. This clonotype was obtained from a woman in her fifties or sixties with COVID-19, enrolled during active disease. The DNA of the CDR3 is TGTGCCAGCAGCTGGGGACAGGGGCTTTCCTACGAGCAGTACTTC. Its translation is CASSWGQGLSYEQYF.